The 16 T cell receptor beta chains given below trace back to one sample, sequenced in a study of CD8 T cells in Susac syndrome. RNA totalling about 0.5 to 1 ug underwent reverse transcription with random hexamers. TCRdb independently ran MiXCR on the immunoSEQ multiplex PCR reads; one entry per CDR3 protein. Counted here are roughly 150,000 distinct CDR3 sequences, around 95% occurring once; the ten biggest clones make up about 0.16%. The sequenced sample was CD4+ T cells from PBMCs. The origin of the receptors is a human donor with Susac syndrome.

This sequence joins TRBV18 and TRBJ1-5; D is unclear. Trimming cost V 6 bases and J 2 bases, with 14 bases left between them. In germline, CDR1 is KGHSH, CDR2 LQKENI. CDR3 length: 15 amino acids. The CDR3 protein is CASSPGSGGNQPQHF. The CDR3 DNA reads as TGTGCCAGCTCCCCAGGATCCGGGGGCAATCAGCCCCAGCATTTT.

The chain recombines TRBV9 with TRBJ1-1, with D unclear. The V gene's germline CDR1 is SGDLS and CDR2 YYNGEE. This CDR3 region has 13 residues. Trimming removed 3 bases from V and 3 bases from J, with 9 bases in between. CDR3 coding DNA: TGTGCCAGCAGCGCGGACTTTCACACTGAAGCTTTCTTT. This codes for CASSADFHTEAFF.

V and J are TRBV20-1 and TRBJ2-7, with 7 bases that match TRBD1. Germline CDR1 is DFQATT and CDR2 is SNEGSKA (reference sequence). V lost 6 bases to trimming and J lost 4 bases; unmatched junction nucleotides: 18. The CDR3 runs to 16 residues. The CDR3 sequence is CSAESIGQGVTYEQYF. The CDR3 coding sequence is TGCAGTGCGGAATCGATAGGGCAGGGGGTTACGTACGAGCAGTACTTC.

The rearrangement links TRBV5-4 to TRBJ2-7; D might be TRBD1 or TRBD2, each matching 5 bases. Deletions cut 4 bases from V and 2 bases from J, with 13 bases between. The CDR3 length is 14 residues. The V gene's germline CDR1 is SGHNT and CDR2 YYREEE (reference sequence). The CDR3 here is CASSPGAAAYEQYF. The CDR3 region has the DNA TGTGCCAGCAGCCCCGGGGCAGCCGCCTACGAGCAGTACTTC.

The V gene is TRBV15, the J gene TRBJ1-5; 7 bases are shared with TRBD1. The CDR3 sequence is 14 residues long. The trim removed 9 bases at V and 1 base at J, leaving 6 bases unmatched. Germline V CDR1 and CDR2: LNHNV, YYDKDF (reference sequence). CDR3 coding DNA: TGTGCCACAGGAGACAGGGAGAGCAATCAGCCCCAGCATTTT. The encoded protein is CATGDRESNQPQHF.

A single count supports this clonotype. The chain combines TRBV20-1 with TRBJ1-2, with no clear D. This CDR3 has 13 amino acids. Trimming left V 0 bases short and J 4 bases short, with 9 bases between. Germline V lookup: CDR1 DFQATT, CDR2 SNEGSKA (reference sequence). CDR3 residues: CSARDSGGYGYTF. The CDR3 DNA is TGCAGTGCTAGAGATTCCGGCGGCTATGGCTACACCTTC.

The genes are TRBV7-9 and TRBJ2-3; a weak D match, TRBD2 (6 bases). Germline lookup yields CDR1 SEHNR and CDR2 FQNEAQ (reference sequence). The V end lost 0 bases, the J end lost 4 bases, and 8 bases lay between the germline ends. The CDR3 loop spans 14 amino acids. This chain's CDR3 is CASSLAGGSDTQYF. In nucleotides, the CDR3 is TGTGCCAGCAGCTTAGCGGGGGGTTCAGATACGCAGTATTTT.

The CDR3 DNA reads TGTGCCACCAGCAGAGACCCACCCAGGACAGGGAGTGGCCAGCCCCAGCATTTT. Encoded protein: CATSRDPPRTGSGQPQHF. This rearrangement joins TRBV15 to TRBJ1-5, with TRBD1 matching 8 bases. V lost 0 bases to trimming and J lost 7 bases; unmatched junction nucleotides: 14. Germline V gene sequence: CDR1 LNHNV, CDR2 YYDKDF (reference sequence). The CDR3 length is 18 residues.

This chain joins TRBV19 and TRBJ1-5; perhaps TRBD1 as D (5 bases). V lost 5 bases and J 6 bases, leaving 14 bases between the germline ends. The CDR3 sequence is 14 residues long. Germline loops: CDR1 LNHDA, CDR2 SQIVND (reference sequence). The CDR3 sequence is CASSRGQGLQPQHF. The CDR3 DNA is TGTGCCAGTAGTCGCGGGCAGGGCCTTCAGCCCCAGCATTTT. The whole variable domain, remainder taken from reference TRBV19 and TRBJ1-5, is DGGITQSPKYLFRKEGQNVTLSCEQNLNHDAMYWYRQDPGQGLRLIYYSQIVNDFQKGDIAEGYSVSREKKESFPLTVTSAQKNPTAFYLCASSRGQGLQPQHFGDGTRLSIL.

V and J are TRBV30 and TRBJ1-5; 7 nucleotides align to TRBD1. Germline V gene sequence: CDR1 GTSNPN, CDR2 SVGIG (reference sequence). The V and J ends lost 4 bases and 8 bases, in that order; junction bases with no gene match: 8. The CDR3 sequence is 13 residues long. DNA for the CDR3: TGTGCCTGGAACACGGACAGGCCTGAGCCCCAGCATTTT. Protein sequence: CAWNTDRPEPQHF.

With respect to this clonotype: Relative to the germline gene, one junction end is altered; a read error may explain this. The rearrangement uses TRBV20-1 and TRBJ2-5; D perhaps matches TRBD2 (5 bases). The CDR3 contains 12 residues. From germline, CDR1 is DFQATT and CDR2 SNEGSKA (reference sequence). The CDR3 DNA reads as TGCAGTGCAAGAGGGCTACCAGAGACCCAGTACTTC. As protein: CSARGLPETQYF.

The J gene is TRBJ2-7, the V gene TRBV9; no clear D gene. V lost 0 bases to trimming and J lost 2 bases, with 9 bases between them. The germline CDR1 and CDR2 sequences are SGDLS and YYNGEE. There are 14 residues in the CDR3. The CDR3 nucleotides read TGTGCCAGCAGCGTAGCGGGTTATCCCTACGAGCAGTACTTC. Translated, it gives CASSVAGYPYEQYF.

The chain links TRBV20-1 to TRBJ1-2; 9 bases fit TRBD1. The V and J ends lost 7 bases and 8 bases, in that order; junction bases with no gene match: 14. The CDR3 sequence is 14 residues long. Germline CDR1 and CDR2: DFQATT and SNEGSKA (reference sequence). CDR3 nucleotide sequence: TGCAGTGGTTATGAGGACAGGGGAACGGGCGGCTACACCTTC. Translated: CSGYEDRGTGGYTF.

This chain joins TRBV10-3 and TRBJ2-5; D is undetermined. The germline V gene encodes CDR1 ENHRY and CDR2 SYGVKD. The CDR3 runs to 11 residues. V gave up 6 bases and J gave up 1 base, with 3 bases separating them. The CDR3 DNA follows: TGTGCCATCAGGAGCCAAGAGACCCAGTACTTC. The encoded protein is CAIRSQETQYF.

The chain employs TRBV11-1 and TRBJ2-3; D might be TRBD2 (6 bases). V was clipped by 3 bases and J by 8 bases, with 12 bases between them. CDR1 and CDR2 (germline): SGHAT, FQDESV (reference sequence). The CDR3 runs 13 residues. The CDR3 protein is CASSFERDSTQYF. Written as DNA, the CDR3 is TGTGCCAGCAGCTTCGAACGGGACTCTACGCAGTATTTT.

The chain uses TRBV19 and TRBJ2-7, with TRBD1 matching 7 bases. Germline CDR1 and CDR2: LNHDA and SQIVND (reference sequence). The CDR3 covers 14 residues. Losses at the gene ends were 5 bases for V and 3 bases for J; bases not matched to a gene: 7. CDR3 nucleotides: TGTGCCAGTAGTGGTCCGGGACAGTTCTACGAGCAGTACTTC. It encodes CASSGPGQFYEQYF.